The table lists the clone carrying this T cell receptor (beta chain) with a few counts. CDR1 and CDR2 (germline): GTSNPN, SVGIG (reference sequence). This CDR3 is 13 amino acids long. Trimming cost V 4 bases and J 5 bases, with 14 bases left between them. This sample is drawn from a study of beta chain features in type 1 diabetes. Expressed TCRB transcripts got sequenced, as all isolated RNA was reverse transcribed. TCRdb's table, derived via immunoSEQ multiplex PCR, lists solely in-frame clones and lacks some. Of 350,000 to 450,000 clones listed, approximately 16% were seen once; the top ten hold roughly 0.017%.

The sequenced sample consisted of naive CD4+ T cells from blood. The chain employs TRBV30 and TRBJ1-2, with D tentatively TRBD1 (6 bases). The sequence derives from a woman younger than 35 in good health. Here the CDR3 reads CAWISSGVYGYTF. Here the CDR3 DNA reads TGTGCCTGGATATCGTCAGGGGTATATGGCTACACCTTC.